The 5 T cell receptor beta chains below all came from one sample that was sequenced in a study of blood T cell repertoires in COVID-19 (TCRdb year 2020). The protocol used for the library was the immunoSEQ multiplex PCR assay. Held by TCRdb, this immuneACCESS table contains in-frame sequences only and omits some clones. Under half of the omission traces to an unresolved V gene where checked; the cause of the rest is unknown. This sample holds about half a million clones; around 85% were observed only once. The ten top clones hold 8% to 9.5% of the sample. The sequenced sample consisted of PBMCs or T cells enriched from blood (not recorded which). The source is an older woman who had recovered from COVID-19.

The chain combines TRBV7-6 with TRBJ2-6; D is perhaps TRBD2 (6 bases). Deletions cut 10 bases from V and 0 bases from J, with 13 bases between. This CDR3 contains 15 residues. The germline V gene has CDR1 SGHVS and CDR2 FNYEAQ. The CDR3, as DNA: TGTGCCACCGGGACTGGCGTCTCTGGGGCCAACGTCCTGACTTTC. This gives the protein CATGTGVSGANVLTF.

J is TRBJ1-5 and V is TRBV12-3 or TRBV12-4; a weak D match, TRBD1 (6 bases). The V and J ends lost 7 bases and 5 bases respectively, with 9 bases between them. The length of the CDR3 is 12 residues. The CDR3 DNA sequence: TGTGCCAGCACTCAGGGGTATCAGCCCCAGCATTTT. As protein: CASTQGYQPQHF.

The chain is built from TRBV6-5 and TRBJ1-4; tentatively, D is TRBD1 (6 bases). Germline V gene sequence: CDR1 MNHEY, CDR2 SVGAGI. The CDR3 length is 13 residues. Deletions cut 8 bases from V and 4 bases from J, with 11 bases between. CDR3 bases: TGTGCCAGCCTGGGGGCAAGTAATGAAAAACTGTTTTTT. Translation: CASLGASNEKLFF.

V gene TRBV10-3 combines with J gene TRBJ1-2; D is perhaps TRBD1 (5 bases). The germline V and J ends were trimmed by 2 bases and 4 bases, with 11 bases remaining between them. This CDR3 spans 14 amino acids. The germline gives CDR1 ENHRY, CDR2 SYGVKD. The CDR3 sequence is CAISEADSAYGYTF. CDR3 nucleotides: TGTGCCATCAGTGAGGCCGACAGTGCCTATGGCTACACCTTC.

V usage is TRBV9 and J usage is TRBJ2-7; TRBD2 agrees at 7 bases. This CDR3 region has 13 residues. Germline V gene data show CDR1 as SGDLS and CDR2 as YYNGEE. The J segment lost 6 bases and the V segment lost 0 bases, leaving 3 bases of the junction unmatched. As DNA, the CDR3 is TGTGCCAGCAGCGTAGTGGGGGGGATCGAGCAGTACTTC. It specifies CASSVVGGIEQYF.